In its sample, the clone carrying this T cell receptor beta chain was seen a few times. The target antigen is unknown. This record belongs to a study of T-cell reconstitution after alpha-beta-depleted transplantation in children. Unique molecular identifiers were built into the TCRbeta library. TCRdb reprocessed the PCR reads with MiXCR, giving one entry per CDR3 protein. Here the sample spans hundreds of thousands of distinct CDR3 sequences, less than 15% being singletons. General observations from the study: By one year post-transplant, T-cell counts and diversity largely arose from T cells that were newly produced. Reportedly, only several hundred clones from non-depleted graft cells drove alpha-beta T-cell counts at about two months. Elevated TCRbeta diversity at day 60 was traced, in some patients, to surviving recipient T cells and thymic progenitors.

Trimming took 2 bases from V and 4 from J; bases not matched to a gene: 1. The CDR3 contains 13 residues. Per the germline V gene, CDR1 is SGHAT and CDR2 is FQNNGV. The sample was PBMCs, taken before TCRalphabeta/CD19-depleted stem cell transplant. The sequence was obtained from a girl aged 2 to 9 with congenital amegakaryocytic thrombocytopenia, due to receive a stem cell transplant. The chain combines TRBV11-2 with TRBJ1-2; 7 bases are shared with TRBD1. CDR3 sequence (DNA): TGTGCCAGCAGCTTAAACAGGGGCTATGGCTACACCTTC. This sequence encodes CASSLNRGYGYTF.